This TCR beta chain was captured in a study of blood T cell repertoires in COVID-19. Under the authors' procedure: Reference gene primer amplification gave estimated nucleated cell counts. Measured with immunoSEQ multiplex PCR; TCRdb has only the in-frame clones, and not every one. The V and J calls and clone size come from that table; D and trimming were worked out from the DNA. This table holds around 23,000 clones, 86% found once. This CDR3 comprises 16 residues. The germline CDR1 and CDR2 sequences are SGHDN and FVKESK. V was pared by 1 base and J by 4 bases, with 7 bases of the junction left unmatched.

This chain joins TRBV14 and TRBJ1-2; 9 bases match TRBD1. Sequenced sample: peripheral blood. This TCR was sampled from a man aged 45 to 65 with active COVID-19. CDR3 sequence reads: CASSQAGQGSGYGYTF. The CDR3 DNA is TGTGCCAGCAGCCAAGCGGGACAGGGAAGCGGCTATGGCTACACCTTC.